The 21 T cell receptor beta chains below all came from one sample that was sequenced in a study of blood T cell repertoires in COVID-19 (dated by TCRdb to the early 2020s). Libraries were made using the immunoSEQ multiplex PCR assay. The immuneACCESS repertoire file appears here via TCRdb, limited to in-frame rearrangements. These files lack a portion of the clones; in checked studies, under half of the deficit traces to unresolved V genes, and the cause of the others is not known. For this sample the table gives roughly 290,000 clones, of which approximately 86% were detected only once. The leading ten clones occupy around 2.1% of the sample. The sample comprised peripheral blood. Source of these receptors: a woman younger than 45 who had recovered from COVID-19.

The V call is TRBV12-3 or TRBV12-4, the J call TRBJ2-5; D is unclear. Trimming took off 3 bases at V and 0 bases at J, with 5 bases between the two ends. The CDR3 runs to 13 residues. CDR3: CASSFTDQETQYF. The CDR3 coding sequence is TGTGCCAGCAGTTTCACAGACCAAGAGACCCAGTACTTC.

The rearrangement uses TRBV19 and TRBJ1-1, with D uncertain. Germline-derived CDR1 and CDR2 are LNHDA and SQIVND (reference sequence). The CDR3 runs 15 residues. V was clipped by 3 bases and J by 1 base, with 12 bases between them. CDR3 protein: CASSMRDFGNTEAFF. The DNA of the CDR3 is TGTGCCAGTAGTATGAGAGACTTTGGGAACACTGAAGCTTTCTTT.

This clone showed up just once. This rearrangement joins TRBV28 to TRBJ1-1; 7 bases align to TRBD1. Trimming took 3 bases from V and 4 from J; bases not matched to a gene: 8. Germline V lookup: CDR1 MDHEN, CDR2 SYDVKM. CDR3 length: 15 amino acids. The CDR3 region has the DNA TGTGCCAGCAGTTTTTCCGACAGGGTTGGCACTGAAGCTTTCTTT. This gives the protein CASSFSDRVGTEAFF.

The V gene is TRBV6-4, the J gene TRBJ2-5; D gene ambiguous. The CDR3 is made up of 16 amino acids. V lost 7 bases and J lost 0, with 18 bases in between. Looked up from germline, CDR1 is MRHNA and CDR2 is SNTAGT. The CDR3 loop reads CASTNTLYRDQETQYF. In DNA form, the CDR3 reads TGTGCCAGCACCAATACCCTTTACCGCGACCAAGAGACCCAGTACTTC.

The chain couples TRBV10-1 to TRBJ1-1, with a tentative D call TRBD1 (5 bases). This CDR3 is built from 14 residues. Germline CDR1 and CDR2: WNHNN and SYGVQD (reference sequence). Trimming took 0 bases from V and 4 from J, leaving 9 bases between them. The CDR3 region has the DNA TGCGCCAGCAGTGAGTCTTCGGGGGGCACTGAAGCTTTCTTT. This codes for CASSESSGGTEAFF.

The V call is TRBV3-1 (or the pseudogene TRBV3-2), the J call TRBJ2-4; D is possibly TRBD2 (6 bases). Germline CDR1 is LGHDT and CDR2 is YNNKEL (reference sequence). The length of the CDR3 is 14 residues. Trimming cost V 5 bases and J 6 bases, with 14 bases left between them. CDR3 sequence reads: CASSYGTQGNIQYF. For the CDR3, the DNA is TGTGCCAGCAGCTATGGGACTCAGGGAAACATTCAGTACTTC.

The V and J genes are TRBV4-1 and TRBJ2-2; TRBD2 matches at 9 bases. The CDR3 extends over 17 amino acids. Germline V lookup: CDR1 MGHRA, CDR2 YSYEKL. The trim removed 0 bases at V and 7 bases at J, leaving 9 bases unmatched. CDR3 coding DNA: TGCGCCAGCAGCCAAGAAGGTAGGCTAGCGGGACGCGGGGAGCTGTTTTTT. This sequence encodes CASSQEGRLAGRGELFF.

This clone was observed once. This likely stems from a read error, as it lies one base from a far larger clone. This same CDR3 is encoded by further DNA sequences in the sample. The chain uses TRBV6-5 and TRBJ2-1; no reliable D call. Trimming left V 2 bases short and J 8 bases short, with 7 bases between. This CDR3 is 12 amino acids long. Germline values: CDR1 MNHEY, CDR2 SVGAGI. CDR3 in DNA: TGTGCCAGCAGTTACCCCCCCGATGAGCAGTTCTTC. Amino acid sequence: CASSYPPDEQFF.

The chain recombines TRBV3-1 (or the pseudogene TRBV3-2) with TRBJ2-5; weak D call: TRBD1 (6 bases). V lost 1 base and J 4 bases, leaving 10 bases between the germline ends. The CDR3 is 14 amino acids. Germline CDR1 LGHDT, CDR2 YNNKEL (reference sequence). CDR3 in amino acids: CASSQVGGVETQYF. CDR3 in DNA: TGTGCCAGCAGCCAAGTTGGGGGCGTAGAGACCCAGTACTTC.

This rearrangement joins TRBV6-2 or TRBV6-3 to TRBJ2-3, with 9 bases aligning to TRBD1. Germline CDR1 and CDR2: MNHEY and SVGEGT. The CDR3 is 18 residues long. J lost 4 bases, V lost 0 bases, and 11 bases had no gene match. The DNA for the CDR3 is TGTGCCAGCAGTTACTCGAGTGGGACAGGGATGATCGCAGATACGCAGTATTTT. Protein: CASSYSSGTGMIADTQYF.

This chain joins TRBV24-1 and TRBJ2-2; 8 bases line up with TRBD1. The V and J ends lost 4 bases and 4 bases, in that order; junction bases with no gene match: 7. Germline V gives CDR1 KGHDR, CDR2 SFDVKD. The CDR3 is 16 amino acids. The CDR3 protein is CATSDWTGRGTGELFF. The CDR3 DNA reads TGTGCCACCAGTGACTGGACAGGGAGAGGCACCGGGGAGCTGTTTTTT.

V usage is TRBV28 and J usage is TRBJ2-2, with 7 bases aligning to TRBD1. J was trimmed by 1 base and V by 2 bases; bases with no gene match: 4. The germline V gene has CDR1 MDHEN and CDR2 SYDVKM. The CDR3 has 16 residues. The CDR3 DNA reads as TGTGCCAGCAGTTTACTGTCAGGGGGGAACACCGGGGAGCTGTTTTTT. It encodes CASSLLSGGNTGELFF.

This chain connects TRBV6-5 to TRBJ1-1; TRBD1 matches at 10 bases. Trimming removed 8 bases from V and 6 bases from J; junction bases left unmatched: 12. In germline, CDR1 is MNHEY, CDR2 SVGAGI. This CDR3 contains 15 residues. The CDR3 reads CASQGSTGGKAEAFF. CDR3 sequence (DNA): TGTGCCAGCCAAGGGTCGACAGGGGGCAAGGCTGAAGCTTTCTTT.

This clone has only one observation. V and J are TRBV19 and TRBJ1-2; TRBD1 agrees at 7 bases. The CDR3 totals 15 residues. CDR1 is LNHDA, CDR2 SQIVND, per germline (reference sequence). V lost 4 bases to trimming and J lost 4 bases; unmatched junction nucleotides: 9. The CDR3 DNA reads as TGTGCCAGTAGTACCCCCACCGGGACAGTCTATGGCTACACCTTC. It is translated as CASSTPTGTVYGYTF.

The table lists this clone with a count of one. This chain links TRBV2 with TRBJ1-4; TRBD1 matches at 8 bases. This CDR3 region has 13 residues. The V gene end was trimmed by 3 bases and the J gene end by 14 bases; junction bases not matched to a gene: 8. Germline CDR1 is SNHLY and CDR2 is FYNNEI. DNA of the CDR3: TGTGCCAGCAGTGATCGACAGGGGCTGGGGCTGTTTTTT. Protein product: CASSDRQGLGLFF.

V usage is TRBV19 and J usage is TRBJ2-3, with D unresolved. V lost 7 bases and J 3 bases, leaving 8 bases between the germline ends. This CDR3 is built from 12 residues. Germline CDR1 is LNHDA and CDR2 is SQIVND (reference sequence). This CDR3 reads CASNQATDTQYF. The CDR3 coding sequence is TGTGCCAGTAACCAGGCGACAGATACGCAGTATTTT.

The V and J genes are TRBV2 and TRBJ1-2; D perhaps matches TRBD1 (5 bases). V was shortened by 1 base and J by 8 bases, with 20 bases between the two germline ends. From germline, CDR1 is SNHLY and CDR2 FYNNEI. This CDR3 is built from 16 residues. CDR3 DNA: TGTGCCAGCAGTGAAGGGCCCCTCCCAGGGACTAGCGGCTACACCTTC. Its translation is CASSEGPLPGTSGYTF.

The chain links TRBV7-2 to TRBJ2-1, with 11 bases lining up with TRBD2. This CDR3 comprises 14 residues. Losses at the gene ends were 7 bases for V and 3 bases for J; bases not matched to a gene: 2. Germline V gene lookup returns CDR1 SGHTA and CDR2 FQGNSA. CDR3 DNA: TGTGCCAGCACGGGACTAGCGGACTACAATGAGCAGTTCTTC. It yields the protein CASTGLADYNEQFF.

This clone was detected a few times. The chain has TRBV7-2 and TRBJ2-5; TRBD1 is a possible D gene (5 bases). Germline V CDR1 and CDR2: SGHTA, FQGNSA. The length of the CDR3 is 13 residues. Trimming cost V 3 bases and J 2 bases, with 7 bases left between them. CDR3 DNA: TGTGCCAGCAGCTTCAGGGTTCAAGAGACCCAGTACTTC. It translates to CASSFRVQETQYF.

This chain links TRBV7-3 with TRBJ2-7, with D perhaps matching TRBD2 (5 bases). Trimming pared 8 bases from V and 4 bases from J, leaving 15 bases between. The germline V gene encodes CDR1 SGHTA and CDR2 FQGTGA. This CDR3 has 13 residues. In nucleotides, the CDR3 is TGTGCCAGCTCCCCTCGACCGGGGTACGAGCAGTACTTC. Protein product: CASSPRPGYEQYF.

This sequence joins TRBV3-1 (or the pseudogene TRBV3-2) and TRBJ2-5; 10 bases match TRBD2. The germline V gene has CDR1 LGHDT and CDR2 YNNKEL (reference sequence). The CDR3 runs 16 residues. V lost 0 bases to trimming and J lost 5 bases; unmatched junction nucleotides: 6. The CDR3 DNA reads TGTGCCAGCAGCCAAGATCAGCGGGAGGGCCCGGAGACCCAGTACTTC. It translates to CASSQDQREGPETQYF.